Described below is a single T cell receptor (beta chain) sequence and its context. The CDR3 loop spans 15 amino acids. Trimming took 5 bases from V and 9 from J; bases not matched to a gene: 12. The germline V gene has CDR1 PRHDT and CDR2 FYEKMQ (reference sequence). The sample originates from a study of cytomegalovirus exposure and HLA in healthy donors. PCR amplification relied on 60 Vbeta primers (plus 13 Jbeta primers). Sequenced by immunoSEQ multiplex PCR; TCRdb stores in-frame clones only, minus some. The sample lists 120,000 or so clones; approximately 67% were seen once. The sequencing input was PBMCs. The source is a young man in good health and CMV-seronegative. The chain uses TRBV13 and TRBJ2-1; 8 nucleotides agree with TRBD2. CDR3 region: CASSHIAGNDPEQFF. DNA for the CDR3: TGTGCCAGCAGCCACATAGCGGGGAACGACCCTGAGCAGTTCTTC. The entire variable domain, with the rest obtained from reference TRBV13 and TRBJ2-1, is as follows: AAGVIQSPRHLIKEKRETATLKCYPIPRHDTVYWYQQGPGQDPQFLISFYEKMQSDKGSIPDRFSAQQFSDYHSELNMSSLELGDSALYFCASSHIAGNDPEQFFGPGTRLTVL.